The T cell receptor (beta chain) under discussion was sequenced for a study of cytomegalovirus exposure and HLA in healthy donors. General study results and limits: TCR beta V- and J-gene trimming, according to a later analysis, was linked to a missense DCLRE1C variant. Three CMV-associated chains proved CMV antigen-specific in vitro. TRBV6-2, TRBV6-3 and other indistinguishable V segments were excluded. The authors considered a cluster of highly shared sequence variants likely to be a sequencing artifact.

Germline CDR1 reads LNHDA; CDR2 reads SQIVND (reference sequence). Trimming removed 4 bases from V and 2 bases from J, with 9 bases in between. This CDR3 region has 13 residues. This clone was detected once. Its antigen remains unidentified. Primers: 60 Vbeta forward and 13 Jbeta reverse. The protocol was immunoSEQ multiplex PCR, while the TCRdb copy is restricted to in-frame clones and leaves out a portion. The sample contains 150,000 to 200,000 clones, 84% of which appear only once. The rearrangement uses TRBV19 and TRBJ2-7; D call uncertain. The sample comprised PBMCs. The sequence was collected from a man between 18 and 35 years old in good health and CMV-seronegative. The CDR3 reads CASSSHSTYEQYF. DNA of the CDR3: TGTGCCAGTAGTAGCCACTCCACCTACGAGCAGTACTTC. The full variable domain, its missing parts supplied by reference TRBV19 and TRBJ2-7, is DGGITQSPKYLFRKEGQNVTLSCEQNLNHDAMYWYRQDPGQGLRLIYYSQIVNDFQKGDIAEGYSVSREKKESFPLTVTSAQKNPTAFYLCASSSHSTYEQYFGPGTRLTVT.